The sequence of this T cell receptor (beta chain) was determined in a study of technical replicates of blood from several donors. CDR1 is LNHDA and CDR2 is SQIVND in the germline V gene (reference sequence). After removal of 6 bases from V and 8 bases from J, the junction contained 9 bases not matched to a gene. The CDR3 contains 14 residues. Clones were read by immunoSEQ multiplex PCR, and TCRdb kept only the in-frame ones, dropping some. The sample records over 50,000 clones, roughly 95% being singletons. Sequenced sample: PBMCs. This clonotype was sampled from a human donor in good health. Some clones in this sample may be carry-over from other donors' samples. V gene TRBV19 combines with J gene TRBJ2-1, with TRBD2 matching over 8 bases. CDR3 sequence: CASRVVAGGHEQFF. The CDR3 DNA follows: TGTGCCAGTAGGGTCGTTGCGGGGGGCCATGAGCAGTTCTTC.